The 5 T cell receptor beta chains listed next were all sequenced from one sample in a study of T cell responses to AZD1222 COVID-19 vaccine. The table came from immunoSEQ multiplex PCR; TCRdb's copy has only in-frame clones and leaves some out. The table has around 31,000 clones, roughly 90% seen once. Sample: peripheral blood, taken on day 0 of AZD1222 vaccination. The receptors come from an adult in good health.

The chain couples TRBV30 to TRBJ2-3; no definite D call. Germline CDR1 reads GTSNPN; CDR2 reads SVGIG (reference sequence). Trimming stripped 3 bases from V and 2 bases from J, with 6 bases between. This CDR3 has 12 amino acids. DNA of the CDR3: TGTGCCTGGAGCGGTATCACAGATACGCAGTATTTT. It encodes CAWSGITDTQYF.

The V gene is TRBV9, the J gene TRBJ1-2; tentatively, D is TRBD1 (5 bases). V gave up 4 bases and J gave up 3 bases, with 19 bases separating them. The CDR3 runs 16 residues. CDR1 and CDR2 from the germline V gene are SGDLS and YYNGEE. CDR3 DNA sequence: TGTGCCAGCAGCCCCGACATTCTCAGACAGTACTATGGCTACACCTTC. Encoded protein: CASSPDILRQYYGYTF.

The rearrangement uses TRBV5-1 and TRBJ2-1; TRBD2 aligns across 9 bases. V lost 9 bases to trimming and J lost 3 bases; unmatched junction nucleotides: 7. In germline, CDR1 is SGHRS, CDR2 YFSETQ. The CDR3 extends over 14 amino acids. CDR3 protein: CATQLAGNYNEQFF. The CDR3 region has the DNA TGCGCCACTCAGCTAGCGGGGAACTACAATGAGCAGTTCTTC.

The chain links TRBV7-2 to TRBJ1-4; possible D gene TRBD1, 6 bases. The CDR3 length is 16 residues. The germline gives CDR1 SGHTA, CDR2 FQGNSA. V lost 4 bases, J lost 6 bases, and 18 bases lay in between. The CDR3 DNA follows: TGTGCCAGCAGCTCCCTTTCGGGGGCTTCCTATGAAAAACTGTTTTTT. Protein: CASSSLSGASYEKLFF.

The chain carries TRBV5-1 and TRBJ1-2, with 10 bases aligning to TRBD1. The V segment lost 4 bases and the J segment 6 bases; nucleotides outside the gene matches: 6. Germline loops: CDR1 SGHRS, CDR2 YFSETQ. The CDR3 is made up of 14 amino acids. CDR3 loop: CASSADGQGDGYTF. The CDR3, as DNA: TGCGCCAGCAGCGCAGATGGACAGGGGGATGGCTACACCTTC.